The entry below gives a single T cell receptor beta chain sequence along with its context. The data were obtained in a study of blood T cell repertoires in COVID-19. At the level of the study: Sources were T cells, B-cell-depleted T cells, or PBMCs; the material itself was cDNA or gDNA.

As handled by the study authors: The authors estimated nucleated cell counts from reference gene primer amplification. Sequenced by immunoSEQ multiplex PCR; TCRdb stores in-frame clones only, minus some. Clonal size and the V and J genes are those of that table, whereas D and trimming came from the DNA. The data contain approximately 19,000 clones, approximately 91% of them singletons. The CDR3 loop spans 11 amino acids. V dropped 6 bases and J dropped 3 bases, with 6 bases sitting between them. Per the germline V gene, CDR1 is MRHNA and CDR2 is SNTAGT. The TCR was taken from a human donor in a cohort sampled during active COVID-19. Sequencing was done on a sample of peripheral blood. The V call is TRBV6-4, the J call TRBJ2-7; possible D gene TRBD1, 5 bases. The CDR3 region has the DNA TGTGCCAGCAGCAGGGACTACGAGCAGTACTTC. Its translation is CASSRDYEQYF.